The rows below give T cell receptor beta chains drawn from one sample of a study of cytomegalovirus exposure and HLA in healthy donors. This table comes from immunoSEQ multiplex PCR, and its TCRdb copy is limited to in-frame clones, with some not included. The data include approximately 77,000 clones; the top ten clones carry about 4.6%. The material sequenced was PBMCs. The receptors stem from a young man in good health and CMV-seronegative. The CDR3 runs from the conserved cysteine through the conserved F or W. The D gene is left open where the match is weak.

v_gene	j_gene	len	d_gene	CDR3aa	CDR3nt
TRBV5-6	TRBJ2-3	15	TRBD2	CASSPLAGAADTQYF	TGTGCCAGCAGCCCGTTAGCGGGAGCGGCAGATACGCAGTATTTT
TRBV6-6	TRBJ2-7	13	.	CASTSFAGGEQYF	TGTGCCAGCACCTCGTTCGCCGGTGGCGAGCAGTACTTC
TRBV30	TRBJ1-1	13	TRBD1	CAWSDDRVTEAFF	TGTGCCTGGAGCGACGACAGGGTTACTGAAGCTTTCTTT
TRBV6-1	TRBJ2-7	15	TRBD1	CASSERTGGFSEQYF	TGTGCCAGCAGTGAGCGGACAGGGGGCTTCTCCGAGCAGTACTTC
TRBV19	TRBJ2-7	13	TRBD2	CASRLAGAHEQYF	TGTGCCAGTAGGTTAGCGGGAGCCCACGAGCAGTACTTC
TRBV5-1	TRBJ1-2	14	.	CASRYRVLNYGYTF	TGCGCCAGCAGATACCGGGTCCTAAACTATGGCTACACCTTC
TRBV5-5	TRBJ2-7	15	TRBD1	CASTGSGTGGYEQYF	TGTGCCAGCACAGGCTCCGGGACAGGGGGCTACGAGCAGTACTTC
TRBV7-2	TRBJ2-3	16	.	CASSRQGNLGTDTQYF	TGTGCCAGCAGCCGTCAGGGGAATCTGGGCACAGATACGCAGTATTTT
TRBV9	TRBJ2-5	14	TRBD2	CASSVLQAGGGQYF	TGTGCCAGCAGCGTACTTCAAGCGGGGGGTGGCCAGTACTTC
TRBV5-1	TRBJ1-2	14	.	CASSLAAERYGYTF	TGCGCCAGCAGCTTGGCGGCAGAGCGATATGGCTACACCTTC
TRBV21-1	TRBJ1-1	14	.	CASGAWGLGTEAFF	.
TRBV11-3	TRBJ2-1	15	.	CASSPPGIPYNEQFF	TGTGCCAGCAGCCCCCCAGGGATACCCTACAATGAGCAGTTCTTC
TRBV5-1	TRBJ2-2	13	.	CASGREQTGELFF	TGCGCCAGCGGCCGGGAGCAGACCGGGGAGCTGTTTTTT
TRBV7-9	TRBJ1-1	14	.	CASSSYSGGGMAFF	TGTGCCAGCAGCTCCTATTCGGGTGGGGGCATGGCTTTCTTT
TRBV4-1	TRBJ1-2	15	TRBD1	CASSQSGQGVSGYTF	TGCGCCAGCAGCCAGTCCGGACAGGGCGTTTCTGGCTACACCTTC
TRBV7-9	TRBJ1-2	12	.	CASSLVGAGYTF	TGTGCCAGCAGCTTGGTCGGTGCAGGCTACACCTTC
TRBV5-5	TRBJ2-7	13	.	CASSHLGAAGQYF	TGTGCCAGCAGCCACTTGGGGGCAGCAGGGCAGTACTTC
TRBV7-9	TRBJ2-4	12	.	CASSLDRGIQYF	TGTGCCAGCAGCTTAGATCGAGGCATTCAGTACTTC
TRBV14	TRBJ1-2	15	.	CASSQDLAGVHGYTF	TGTGCCAGCAGCCAAGATCTCGCGGGGGTTCATGGCTACACCTTC
TRBV6-4	TRBJ2-2	15	.	CASSQEGVNTGELFF	TGTGCCAGCAGTCAAGAGGGGGTGAACACCGGGGAGCTGTTTTTT